The next 21 T cell receptor beta chains were all read from a single sample in a study of CD8+ T cells in alopecia areata. Using CD4, CD8alpha, NKG2D, NKG2ACE and other markers, pooled cutaneous lymph node cells were sorted. Extracted RNA was reverse transcribed into cDNA, the sequencing template. Here immunoSEQ multiplex PCR was the method, and the copy in TCRdb shows in-frame clones only, minus some. The sample is made up of 200,000 to 300,000 clones, none counted only once. The material sequenced was CD4+ T cells sorted from a lymph node. The receptors come from a C3H/HeJ mouse with alopecia areata. For this strain, the MHC haplotype corresponds to H2-k.

Concerning this clone itself: Mouse gene names and germline throughout. The CDR3 region is CASSELRDKNSDYTF. The covered CDR3 bases are TGTGCCAGCAGTGAACTCCGGGACAAAAACTCC. The genes are TRBV13-3 and TRBJ1-2, with TRBD1 as a possible D gene (6 bases). The CDR3 end lies 4 residues beyond the end of the read and is filled in from the germline J gene. Germline values: CDR1 NNHDY, CDR2 SYVADS. This CDR3 spans 15 amino acids. Trimming shortened V by 2 bases and J by 1 base, and 12 bases separated the two germline ends.

This clone came up a few times. These gene names are mouse names. The read ends 4 residues before the CDR3 terminus; that terminus is restored from the germline J gene. Other DNA sequences in this specimen translate into the identical CDR3. V is TRBV13-1 and J is TRBJ1-2, with D tentatively TRBD1 (6 bases). This CDR3 has 12 amino acids. Germline lookup yields CDR1 NSHNY and CDR2 SYGAGN. Trimming took 5 bases from V and 4 from J, leaving 9 bases between them. CDR3: CASSSGASDYTF. The covered CDR3 bases are TGTGCCAGCAGCTCAGGGGCCTCC.

In its sample, this clone was seen a few times. Mouse gene names apply. The sequence runs out 4 residues before the end of the CDR3; the remainder is reconstructed from the germline J gene. The sample contains more than one DNA sequence encoding this CDR3. V is TRBV1 and J is TRBJ1-2, with 11 positions matching TRBD1. The germline CDR1 and CDR2 sequences are NSQYPW and LRSPGD (reference sequence). V shed 4 bases, J shed 2 bases, and the junction held 3 bases outside the gene matches. The CDR3 consists of 15 residues. CDR3 DNA, as far as it was read: TGCACCTGCAGTGGCGGACAGGGGGCGAACTCC. It encodes CTCSGGQGANS. The complete CDR3 sequence is CTCSGGQGANSDYTF.

As regards this clone: Mouse gene names and germline throughout. Read data end 4 residues before the CDR3 end; the end is taken from the germline J gene. The chain is built from TRBV17 and TRBJ2-7; maybe TRBD1 (6 bases). CDR3 size: 14 residues. CDR1 MNHDT and CDR2 YYDKIL come from the germline V gene. V was trimmed by 2 bases and J by 2 bases, leaving 10 bases between them. The sequenced part of the CDR3 DNA is TGTGCTAGCAGTAGAACTGGACAGACCTAT. It specifies CASSRTGQTY. The full CDR3 protein is CASSRTGQTYEQYF.

In its sample, this clone was seen a few times. Gene labels here are mouse ones. The read halts 4 residues ahead of the CDR3 end, with the missing end drawn from the germline J gene. The V gene is TRBV13-3, the J gene TRBJ2-2, with a weak D call TRBD1 (5 bases). V lost 5 bases to trimming and J lost 2 bases, with 7 bases between them. This CDR3 spans 13 amino acids. CDR1 and CDR2 (germline): NNHDY, SYVADS. CDR3 amino acids: CASRGVNTGQLYF. CDR3 DNA, as far as it was read: TGTGCCAGCAGAGGGGTGAACACCGGG.

In this sample, this clone turned up a few times. Gene and germline names: mouse. The CDR3 end falls 4 residues outside the read, so it is completed with the germline J gene. Other DNA sequences from this sample encode an identical CDR3 as well. The V call is TRBV13-1, the J call TRBJ2-2, with TRBD2 matching over 7 bases. Unmatched junction bases numbered 2, after V lost 0 bases and J lost 0 bases. This CDR3 contains 16 residues. CDR1 is NSHNY, CDR2 SYGAGN, per germline. Incomplete CDR3 DNA: TGTGCCAGCAGTGATGCTGGGGGATCAAACACCGGG. It encodes CASSDAGGSNTG. The whole CDR3 protein reads CASSDAGGSNTGQLYF.

Of note for this clone: These gene names are mouse names. The CDR3 end lies 4 residues beyond the end of the read and is filled in from the germline J gene. This rearrangement joins TRBV13-1 to TRBJ2-1, with 7 bases that match TRBD2. The CDR3 has 16 amino acids. After removal of 2 bases from V and 0 bases from J, the junction contained 5 bases not matched to a gene. Germline values: CDR1 NSHNY, CDR2 SYGAGN. CDR3 sequence reads: CASSEAGGVNYAEQFF. The DNA read from the CDR3 is TGTGCCAGCAGTGAGGCCGGGGGGGTTAACTATGCT.

This clone was seen only a few times. Gene names and germline match the mouse. The observed sequence ends 4 residues before the CDR3 terminus, with the missing tail filled in from the germline J gene. The gene calls are TRBV13-2 and TRBJ2-7; the match to TRBD2 covers 7 bases. Germline CDR1 NNHNN, CDR2 SYGAGS (reference sequence). The CDR3 extends over 15 amino acids. The V gene end was trimmed by 0 bases and the J gene end by 1 base; junction bases not matched to a gene: 4. Incomplete CDR3 DNA: TGTGCCAGCGGTGATGTCGGCTGGGGGTCCTAT. Protein sequence: CASGDVGWGSY. The whole CDR3 is CASGDVGWGSYEQYF.

With respect to this clone: Any gene name here is a mouse gene name. The covered CDR3 bases are TGTGCCAGCAGCCAACAGCAGGCAGCA. Protein: CASSQQQAA. The complete CDR3 reads CASSQQQAAEVFF. This chain connects TRBV5 to TRBJ1-1; D ambiguous. The DNA ends 4 residues before the CDR3 does, and the rest of the CDR3 is filled in from the germline J gene. The germline V gene encodes CDR1 LGHNA and CDR2 YNLKQL (reference sequence). This CDR3 is built from 13 residues.

This clone has more than one count but fewer than ten. Mouse germline and gene names are used. The observed sequence ends 4 residues before the CDR3 terminus, with the missing tail filled in from the germline J gene. The chain couples TRBV5 to TRBJ2-2; no clear D gene. The germline V gene encodes CDR1 LGHNA and CDR2 YNLKQL (reference sequence). V lost 0 bases and J 1 base, leaving 3 bases between the germline ends. The CDR3 sequence is 14 residues long. The sequenced part of the CDR3 DNA is TGTGCCAGCAGCCAAGACATAAACACCGGG. It is translated as CASSQDINTG. The whole CDR3 region reads CASSQDINTGQLYF.

As regards this clone: Mouse gene names apply. The read gets to within 4 residues of the CDR3 end, and the germline J gene fills in the rest. This chain connects TRBV1 to TRBJ2-5; 11 nucleotides align to TRBD2. Per the germline V gene, CDR1 is NSQYPW and CDR2 is LRSPGD (reference sequence). The CDR3 covers 14 residues. This CDR3 reads CTCSGGTGGDTQYF. CDR3 bases read: TGCACCTGCAGTGGCGGGACTGGGGGAGAC.

This clone was counted between two and nine times. Genes and germline are mouse. The missing CDR3 end, 4 residues past where the read stops, is filled in from the germline J gene. The chain links TRBV13-2 to TRBJ2-2, with 8 bases fitting TRBD2. With 1 base clipped from V and 1 base from J, the junction kept 3 bases outside the gene matches. Germline loops: CDR1 NNHNN, CDR2 SYGAGS (reference sequence). The CDR3 length is 16 residues. The covered CDR3 bases are TGTGCCAGCGGTGATCCTGGGGGGATAAACACCGGG. This translates into CASGDPGGINTG. In full, the CDR3 reads CASGDPGGINTGQLYF.

This clone has just a few counts. The genes are named according to mouse. The observed sequence ends 3 residues before the CDR3 terminus, with the missing tail filled in from the germline J gene. V gene TRBV13-3 combines with J gene TRBJ1-6, with 7 bases aligning to TRBD1. TRBJ1-6 is annotated as an ORF whose role is uncertain. Germline CDR1 is NNHDY and CDR2 is SYVADS. V lost 3 bases and J lost 7; bases outside the gene matches: 4. There are 14 residues in the CDR3. CDR3 DNA, as far as it was read: TGTGCCAGCAGTGCGGGACAGATAAATTCGCCC. The encoded protein is CASSAGQINSP. The entire CDR3 protein reads CASSAGQINSPLYF.

About this clone itself: The gene names given are mouse names. The missing CDR3 end, 4 residues past where the read stops, is filled in from the germline J gene. The chain couples TRBV19 to TRBJ2-1; D remains ambiguous. Per germline, CDR1 FNHDT and CDR2 SITEND (reference sequence). This CDR3 is built from 13 residues. Between the trimmed V and J ends, which lost 4 bases and 0 bases, there was a span of 5 bases. The part of the CDR3 DNA that was read is TGTGCCAGCAGTCCATATAACTATGCT. Translation gives CASSPYNYA. The CDR3 as a whole reads CASSPYNYAEQFF.

This clone appeared many times. The genes are named according to mouse. The read comes to an end 4 residues before the CDR3 does, leaving the germline J gene to fill in the end. This chain links TRBV14 with TRBJ2-5; 7 nucleotides match TRBD1. CDR3 length: 13 amino acids. Germline CDR1 SGHDT, CDR2 FRDEAV. CDR3 DNA (partial): TGTGCCAGCAGTCGACAGGGCCGAGAC. Translating gives CASSRQGRD. The complete CDR3 reads CASSRQGRDTQYF.

This clone was seen a handful of times. Germline and genes: mouse. The CDR3 end is not reached by the read, which stops 3 residues before it; the germline J gene fills it in. The genes are TRBV13-1 and TRBJ1-6; perhaps TRBD1 as D (6 bases). TRBJ1-6 is an open reading frame whose function is uncertain. The CDR3 length is 17 residues. Germline CDR1 and CDR2: NSHNY and SYGAGN. V was cut by 0 bases and J by 4 bases, with 14 bases left in between. The CDR3 DNA, read in part, is TGTGCCAGCAGTGATGGTATCAGGGGCGCGTATAATTCGCCC. Its translation: CASSDGIRGAYNSP. The whole CDR3 sequence reads CASSDGIRGAYNSPLYF.

Points on this clone: The gene names given are mouse names. Other nucleotide sequences from this sample produce the same CDR3. The CDR3 sequence: CASSMRGGDTQYF. Incomplete CDR3 DNA: TGTGCCAGCAGTATGAGGGGTGGAGAC. The genes are TRBV19 and TRBJ2-5; D perhaps matches TRBD1 (5 bases). The read falls 4 residues short of the CDR3 end, and the missing part is taken from the germline J gene. The CDR3 is 13 amino acids. The V gene's germline CDR1 is FNHDT and CDR2 SITEND (reference sequence).

This clone was seen only a few times. Genes here carry mouse names. The read finishes 4 residues shy of the CDR3 end, and the germline J gene is used to complete it. This same CDR3 is encoded by further DNA sequences in the sample. The rearrangement links TRBV13-1 to TRBJ2-3; TRBD1 matches 7 bases. V was pared by 3 bases and J by 1 base, with 2 bases of the junction left unmatched. This CDR3 spans 14 amino acids. Germline V gene sequence: CDR1 NSHNY, CDR2 SYGAGN. CDR3 DNA, as far as it was read: TGTGCCAGCAGTGTCACAGGGGGTGCAGAA. Residues: CASSVTGGAE. The complete CDR3 protein is CASSVTGGAETLYF.

A note on this clone: Mouse germline and gene names are used. With the read ending 4 residues before the CDR3 end, the germline J gene is used to fill in that end. The chain uses TRBV13-3 and TRBJ2-5; D perhaps matches TRBD1 (6 bases). The CDR3 has 13 amino acids. Germline assignment: CDR1 NNHDY and CDR2 SYVADS. The CDR3 sequence: CASSDIRGDTQYF. CDR3 DNA (partial): TGTGCCAGCAGTGATATCAGGGGAGAC.

Concerning this clone itself: Gene names and germline match the mouse. The CDR3 is cut off 4 residues early in the read; its end comes from the germline J gene. This chain links TRBV5 with TRBJ1-2; 8 positions agree with TRBD1. The germline V gene has CDR1 LGHNA and CDR2 YNLKQL (reference sequence). This CDR3 spans 15 amino acids. CDR3 in amino acids: CASSQEGQASSDYTF. The sequenced CDR3 bases are TGTGCCAGCAGCCAAGAGGGACAGGCAAGTTCC.

This clone turned up a few times. The gene names given are mouse names. The CDR3 goes on 4 residues after the read ends, and that part is filled in from the germline J gene. The same CDR3 also results from other DNA sequences found in this sample. The chain couples TRBV1 to TRBJ2-3; D possibly corresponds to TRBD1 (5 bases). Germline V gene lookup returns CDR1 NSQYPW and CDR2 LRSPGD (reference sequence). The CDR3 has 16 amino acids. Deletions cut 0 bases from V and 0 bases from J, with 10 bases between. Incomplete CDR3 DNA: TGCACCTGCAGTGCAGATCGGCCAGGGAGTGCAGAA. Encoded protein: CTCSADRPGSAE. The whole CDR3 sequence is CTCSADRPGSAETLYF.